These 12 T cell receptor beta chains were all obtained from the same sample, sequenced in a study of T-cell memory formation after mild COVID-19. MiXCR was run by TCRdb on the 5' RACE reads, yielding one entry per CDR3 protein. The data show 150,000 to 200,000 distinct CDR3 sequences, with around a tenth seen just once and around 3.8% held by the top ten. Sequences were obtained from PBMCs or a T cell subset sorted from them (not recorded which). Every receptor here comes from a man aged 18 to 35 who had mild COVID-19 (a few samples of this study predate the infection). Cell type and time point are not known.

The CDR3 DNA is TGTGCCAGCAGTTTGGCGGTCGGCACTGAAGCTTTCTTT. Residues: CASSLAVGTEAFF. V and J are TRBV12-3 or TRBV12-4 and TRBJ1-1; D is uncertain. This CDR3 region has 13 residues. Trimming stripped 3 bases from V and 4 bases from J, with 9 bases between.

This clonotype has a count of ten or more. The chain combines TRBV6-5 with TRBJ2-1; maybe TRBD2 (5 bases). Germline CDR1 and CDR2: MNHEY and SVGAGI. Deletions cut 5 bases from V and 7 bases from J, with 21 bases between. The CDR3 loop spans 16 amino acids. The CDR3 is CASSPRAVAGMNEQFF. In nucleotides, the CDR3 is TGTGCCAGCAGTCCAAGGGCCGTAGCCGGGATGAATGAGCAGTTCTTC.

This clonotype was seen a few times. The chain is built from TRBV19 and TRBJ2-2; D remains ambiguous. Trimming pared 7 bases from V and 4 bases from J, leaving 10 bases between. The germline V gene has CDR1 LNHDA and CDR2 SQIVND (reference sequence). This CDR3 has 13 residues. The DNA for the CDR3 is TGTGCCAGTACCGCCCGCGTCACCGGGGAGCTGTTTTTT. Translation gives CASTARVTGELFF. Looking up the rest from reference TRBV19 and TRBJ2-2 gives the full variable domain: DGGITQSPKYLFRKEGQNVTLSCEQNLNHDAMYWYRQDPGQGLRLIYYSQIVNDFQKGDIAEGYSVSREKKESFPLTVTSAQKNPTAFYLCASTARVTGELFFGEGSRLTVL.

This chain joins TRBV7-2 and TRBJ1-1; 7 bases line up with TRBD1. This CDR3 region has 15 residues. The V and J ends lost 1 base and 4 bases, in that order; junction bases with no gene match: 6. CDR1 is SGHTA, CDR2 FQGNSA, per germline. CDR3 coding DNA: TGTGCCAGCAGCTTAGGACAGGGATGGAGCACTGAAGCTTTCTTT. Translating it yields CASSLGQGWSTEAFF.

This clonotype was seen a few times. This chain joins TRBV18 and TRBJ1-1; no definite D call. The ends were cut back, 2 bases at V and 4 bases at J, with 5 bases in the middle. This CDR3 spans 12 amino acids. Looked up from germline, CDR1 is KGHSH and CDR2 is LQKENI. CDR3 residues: CASSPGVTEAFF. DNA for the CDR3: TGTGCCAGCTCACCAGGGGTCACTGAAGCTTTCTTT.

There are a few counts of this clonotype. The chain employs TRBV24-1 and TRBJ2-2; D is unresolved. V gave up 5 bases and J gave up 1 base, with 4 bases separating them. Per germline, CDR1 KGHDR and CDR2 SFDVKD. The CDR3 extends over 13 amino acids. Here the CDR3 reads CATSAGNTGELFF. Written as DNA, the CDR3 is TGTGCCACCAGTGCCGGGAACACCGGGGAGCTGTTTTTT.

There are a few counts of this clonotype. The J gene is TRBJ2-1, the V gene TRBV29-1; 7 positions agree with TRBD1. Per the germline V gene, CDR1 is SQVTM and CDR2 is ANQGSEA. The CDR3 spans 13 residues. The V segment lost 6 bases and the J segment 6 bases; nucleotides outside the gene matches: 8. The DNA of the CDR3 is TGCAGCGTGGGGTCAGGGGGAACCAATGAGCAGTTCTTC. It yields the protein CSVGSGGTNEQFF.

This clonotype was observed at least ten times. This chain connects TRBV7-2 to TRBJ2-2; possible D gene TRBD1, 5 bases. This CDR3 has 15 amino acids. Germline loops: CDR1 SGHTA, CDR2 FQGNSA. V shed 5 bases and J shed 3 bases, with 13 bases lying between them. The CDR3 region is CASSPADTHTGELFF. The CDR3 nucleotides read TGTGCCAGCAGCCCGGCGGACACCCACACCGGGGAGCTGTTTTTT.

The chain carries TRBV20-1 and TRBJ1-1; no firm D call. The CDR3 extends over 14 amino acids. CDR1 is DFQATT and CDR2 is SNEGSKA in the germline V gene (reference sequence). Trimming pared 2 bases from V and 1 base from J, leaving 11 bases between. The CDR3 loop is CSARLASSNTEAFF. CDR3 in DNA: TGCAGTGCTAGATTGGCCAGCTCGAACACTGAAGCTTTCTTT.

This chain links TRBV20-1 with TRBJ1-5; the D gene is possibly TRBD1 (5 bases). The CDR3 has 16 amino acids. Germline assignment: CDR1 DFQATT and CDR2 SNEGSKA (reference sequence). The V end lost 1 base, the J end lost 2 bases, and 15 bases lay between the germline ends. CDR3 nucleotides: TGCAGTGCTAGAGCGATGCGGGGGAGTGGCAATCAGCCCCAGCATTTT. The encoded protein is CSARAMRGSGNQPQHF.

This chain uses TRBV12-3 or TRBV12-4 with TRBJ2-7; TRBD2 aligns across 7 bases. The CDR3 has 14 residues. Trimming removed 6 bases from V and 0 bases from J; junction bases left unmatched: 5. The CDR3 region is CASSSGTTSYEQYF. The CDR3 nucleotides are TGTGCCAGCAGCTCCGGGACTACCTCCTACGAGCAGTACTTC.

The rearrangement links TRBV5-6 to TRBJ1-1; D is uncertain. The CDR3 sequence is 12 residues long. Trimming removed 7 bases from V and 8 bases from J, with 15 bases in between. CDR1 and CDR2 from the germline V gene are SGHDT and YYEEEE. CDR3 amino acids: CASLVVGGEAFF. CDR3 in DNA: TGTGCCAGCTTGGTCGTCGGCGGAGAAGCTTTCTTT.